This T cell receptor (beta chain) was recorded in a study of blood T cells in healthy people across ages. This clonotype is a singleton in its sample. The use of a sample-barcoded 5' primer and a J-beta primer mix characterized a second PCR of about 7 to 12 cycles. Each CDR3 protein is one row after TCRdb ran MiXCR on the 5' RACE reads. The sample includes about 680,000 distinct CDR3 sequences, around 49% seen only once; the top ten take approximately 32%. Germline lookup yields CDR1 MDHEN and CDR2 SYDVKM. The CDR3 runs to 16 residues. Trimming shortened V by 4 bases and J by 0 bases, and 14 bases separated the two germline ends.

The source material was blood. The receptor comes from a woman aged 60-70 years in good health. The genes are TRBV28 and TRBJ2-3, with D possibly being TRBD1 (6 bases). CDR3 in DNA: TGTGCCAGCAGTTCTAGACAGGTCCCTAGCACAGATACGCAGTATTTT. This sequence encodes CASSSRQVPSTDTQYF.